These 24 T cell receptor beta chains share one sample of origin, sequenced in a study of shared clonotypes between healthy human individuals. Here immunoSEQ multiplex PCR was the method, and the copy in TCRdb shows in-frame clones only, minus some. The table includes some 1.5 million clones, roughly 97% detected once. Sequencing used naive CD4+ T cells sorted from blood. Subset indicated: CD45RA+ positively selected. These receptors originate from a man aged 25 to 40 in good health.

The chain recombines TRBV5-1 with TRBJ1-5, with D maybe TRBD1 (5 bases). Germline assignment: CDR1 SGHRS and CDR2 YFSETQ. V was trimmed by 0 bases and J by 5 bases, leaving 12 bases between them. This CDR3 comprises 15 residues. CDR3 bases: TGCGCCAGCAGCTTGGGGGGGGTCCCCGATCAGCCCCAGCATTTT. It is translated as CASSLGGVPDQPQHF.

This clone was counted once. The chain uses TRBV7-8 and TRBJ2-7; TRBD1 agrees at 8 bases. The CDR3 spans 14 residues. J gave up 0 bases and V 5 bases, and 3 bases lay outside the gene matches. The germline V gene has CDR1 SGHVS and CDR2 FQNEAQ. The CDR3: CASSPTGASYEQYF. CDR3 bases: TGTGCCAGCAGCCCGACAGGGGCCTCCTACGAGCAGTACTTC.

The chain has TRBV12-5 and TRBJ2-3, with TRBD2 matching 10 bases. V trimming: 1 base; J trimming: 5 bases; junction bases outside the gene matches: 9. Germline V gene sequence: CDR1 LGHNT, CDR2 FRNRAP. The CDR3 has 17 residues. CDR3 DNA sequence: TGTGCTAGTGGTTTGGGCCCTAGCGGGAGTAGGAAAGATACGCAGTATTTT. This encodes CASGLGPSGSRKDTQYF. Combining the CDR3 with reference TRBV12-5 and TRBJ2-3 gives the whole variable domain DARVTQTPRHKVTEMGQEVTMRCQPILGHNTVFWYRQTMMQGLELLAYFRNRAPLDDSGMPKDRFSAEMPDATLATLKIQPSEPRDSAVYFCASGLGPSGSRKDTQYFGPGTRLTVL.

V gene TRBV9 combines with J gene TRBJ2-1; TRBD2 agrees at 13 bases. Germline V gives CDR1 SGDLS, CDR2 YYNGEE. The length of the CDR3 is 17 residues. The V gene end was trimmed by 3 bases and the J gene end by 7 bases; junction bases not matched to a gene: 10. Here the CDR3 DNA reads TGTGCCAGCAGCGCGCCTTGGACTAGCGGGAGTTTTAATGAGCAGTTCTTC. Its translation: CASSAPWTSGSFNEQFF.

The rearrangement uses TRBV18 and TRBJ1-1; D might be TRBD1 (6 bases). The CDR3 covers 12 residues. The ends were cut back, 5 bases at V and 6 bases at J, with 10 bases in the middle. Germline V gives CDR1 KGHSH, CDR2 LQKENI. CDR3 bases: TGTGCCAGCTCAACAGGGTTACCTGAAGCTTTCTTT. Its protein is CASSTGLPEAFF. Full variable domain (missing parts from reference TRBV18 and TRBJ1-1): NAGVMQNPRHLVRRRGQEARLRCSPMKGHSHVYWYRQLPEEGLKFMVYLQKENIIDESGMPKERFSAEFPKEGPSILRIQQVVRGDSAAYFCASSTGLPEAFFGQGTRLTVV.

The sample holds one count of this clone. The chain is built from TRBV28 and TRBJ2-3; D not certain. The V gene's germline CDR1 is MDHEN and CDR2 SYDVKM. CDR3 size: 14 residues. V was cut by 2 bases and J by 5 bases, with 11 bases left in between. The chain's CDR3 is CASSLVSRVDTQYF. The CDR3 DNA sequence: TGTGCCAGCAGTTTAGTTTCCCGCGTAGATACGCAGTATTTT.

This chain uses TRBV19 with TRBJ2-3, with no clear D. Per the germline V gene, CDR1 is LNHDA and CDR2 is SQIVND (reference sequence). The ends were cut back, 1 base at V and 9 bases at J, with 14 bases in the middle. CDR3 length: 14 residues. The CDR3 coding sequence is TGTGCCAGTAGTATAGTTCTATCCGCAGGAACGCAGTATTTT. It yields the protein CASSIVLSAGTQYF.

This sequence joins TRBV29-1 and TRBJ1-1, with 7 bases identical to TRBD1. The CDR3 runs to 13 residues. Germline trimming cut 4 bases from V and 1 base from J; bases unmatched to any gene: 3. Germline V gene lookup returns CDR1 SQVTM and CDR2 ANQGSEA. The CDR3 coding sequence is TGCAGCGTTGCGACAGGGACGAACACTGAAGCTTTCTTT. It is translated as CSVATGTNTEAFF.

This rearrangement joins TRBV29-1 to TRBJ1-2; 9 bases align to TRBD1. CDR1 SQVTM and CDR2 ANQGSEA come from the germline V gene. V lost 7 bases, J lost 6 bases, and 9 bases stayed unmatched. This CDR3 is 13 amino acids long. CDR3 loop: CSAGQGQGDGYTF. Written as DNA, the CDR3 is TGCAGCGCCGGACAGGGGCAGGGGGATGGCTACACCTTC.

The rearrangement uses TRBV27 and TRBJ1-5; 12 positions match TRBD1. The CDR3 consists of 20 residues. CDR1 is MNHEY, CDR2 SMNVEV, per germline (reference sequence). Germline trimming cut 0 bases from V and 7 bases from J; bases unmatched to any gene: 16. The DNA of the CDR3 is TGTGCCAGCAGTTTATCACCCAAGGGGTGGGGGACAGGGGGCGGGCAGCCCCAGCATTTT. Translation: CASSLSPKGWGTGGGQPQHF.

Of note for this clone: This same CDR3 is encoded by further DNA sequences in the sample. The chain couples TRBV2 to TRBJ2-3, with D hard to call. Germline V gene data show CDR1 as SNHLY and CDR2 as FYNNEI. The V end lost 5 bases, the J end lost 1 base, and 10 bases lay between the germline ends. CDR3 length equals 14 residues. The CDR3 here is CASSPRTGTDTQYF. The CDR3 nucleotides read TGTGCCAGCAGTCCAAGGACCGGCACAGATACGCAGTATTTT.

CDR3 amino acids: CAIGTKIFYEQYF. CDR3 sequence (DNA): TGTGCCATTGGGACAAAGATTTTCTACGAGCAGTACTTC. V gene TRBV6-1 combines with J gene TRBJ2-7, with D perhaps matching TRBD1 (6 bases). V gave up 10 bases and J gave up 3 bases, with 16 bases separating them. The CDR3 loop spans 13 amino acids. CDR1 and CDR2 (germline): MNHNS, SASEGT.

This rearrangement joins TRBV9 to TRBJ2-2; the match to TRBD1 covers 9 bases. The CDR3 spans 19 residues. Trimming took 2 bases from V and 0 from J; bases not matched to a gene: 11. The germline V gene has CDR1 SGDLS and CDR2 YYNGEE. The DNA of the CDR3 is TGTGCCAGCAGCGTGCGGACAGGGGCCTCCACGACGAACACCGGGGAGCTGTTTTTT. Translation: CASSVRTGASTTNTGELFF.

The chain couples TRBV7-9 to TRBJ1-2, with a weak D call TRBD1 (6 bases). The germline gives CDR1 SEHNR, CDR2 FQNEAQ (reference sequence). With 0 bases removed from V and 1 base from J, the gap between germline ends came to 18 bases. The CDR3 is 18 residues long. This chain's CDR3 is CASSLAPGGAGINYGYTF. The CDR3 DNA reads TGTGCCAGCAGCTTAGCGCCCGGGGGCGCGGGTATTAACTATGGCTACACCTTC.

This sequence joins TRBV27 and TRBJ2-5; TRBD1 matches at 7 bases. Trimming at V came to 6 bases and at J to 1 base, leaving 8 bases not matched to a gene. The CDR3 length is 15 residues. CDR1 and CDR2 from the germline V gene are MNHEY and SMNVEV (reference sequence). CDR3 residues: CASRETGRPQETQYF. As DNA, the CDR3 is TGTGCCAGCAGGGAGACAGGGCGACCCCAAGAGACCCAGTACTTC.

J is TRBJ2-7 and V is TRBV5-1; 13 nucleotides line up with TRBD2. This CDR3 spans 17 amino acids. V dropped 1 base and J dropped 2; count of bases not matched to a gene: 6. From germline, CDR1 is SGHRS and CDR2 YFSETQ. The CDR3, as DNA: TGCGCCAGCAGCTTGTCTCCGGGACTAGCGGGAACCTACGAGCAGTACTTC. Protein product: CASSLSPGLAGTYEQYF.

This chain joins TRBV6-1 and TRBJ1-4; D gene ambiguous. Germline V gives CDR1 MNHNS, CDR2 SASEGT. V was trimmed by 0 bases and J by 8 bases, leaving 7 bases between them. The CDR3 runs to 13 residues. The CDR3 DNA sequence: TGTGCCAGCAGTGAAGCGGGCAGGGAAAAACTGTTTTTT. This codes for CASSEAGREKLFF.

This chain links TRBV21-1 with TRBJ2-7; TRBD1 was called by the table and not checked on the DNA. TRBV21-1 is a documented pseudogene. There are 14 residues in the CDR3. CDR3 bases: TGTGCCAGCACCCGGGACAGGGGAACCTACGAGCAGTACTTC. Amino acid sequence: CASTRDRGTYEQYF.

To note about this clone: At the DNA level, this CDR3 is encoded by other sequences in the same sample as well. The chain couples TRBV28 to TRBJ2-5; D is perhaps TRBD2 (7 bases). Trimming left V 7 bases short and J 5 bases short, with 11 bases between. Germline CDR1 reads MDHEN; CDR2 reads SYDVKM. The length of the CDR3 is 12 residues. CDR3 nucleotide sequence: TGTGCCAGCAAACAGGGAGGGGAGACCCAGTACTTC. It codes for CASKQGGETQYF.

This clone was observed a single time. The V gene is TRBV6-5, the J gene TRBJ2-3; D is perhaps TRBD1 or TRBD2 (5 bases each). Trimming cost V 7 bases and J 0 bases, with 11 bases left between them. Germline V gene lookup returns CDR1 MNHEY and CDR2 SVGAGI. This CDR3 is built from 14 residues. CDR3 coding DNA: TGTGCCAGCAATCCGGGACGGAGCACAGATACGCAGTATTTT. This translates into CASNPGRSTDTQYF.

The chain joins TRBV7-3 to TRBJ2-3; 8 bases are shared with TRBD1. The CDR3 contains 14 residues. Germline values: CDR1 SGHTA, CDR2 FQGTGA. With V trimmed by 5 bases and J by 5 bases, 6 bases remained unmatched. This CDR3 reads CASSPDRAKDTQYF. CDR3 nucleotides: TGTGCCAGCAGCCCGGACAGGGCCAAAGATACGCAGTATTTT.

This clone was seen only a few times. The chain couples TRBV6-5 to TRBJ2-7; D ambiguous. The CDR3 has 11 amino acids. V was clipped by 9 bases and J by 5 bases, with 11 bases between them. CDR1 is MNHEY, CDR2 SVGAGI, per germline. The CDR3 DNA reads as TGTGCCAGTAGCCGCCGGAACGAGCAGTACTTC. This sequence encodes CASSRRNEQYF.

As concerns this clone: The germline gene is not matched at one end of the junction; a read error may be the cause. This sequence joins TRBV6-6 and TRBJ2-1; TRBD2 matches 10 bases. The germline gives CDR1 MNHNY, CDR2 SVGAGI (reference sequence). The CDR3 has 15 amino acids. In nucleotides, the CDR3 is TGTGCCAGCTCGCGAGCGGGAGGGTTCTACAATGGGCAGTTCTTC. Translated: CASSRAGGFYNGQFF.

The chain employs TRBV28 and TRBJ2-7; possibly TRBD1 or TRBD2 for D (5 bases each). Germline assignment: CDR1 MDHEN and CDR2 SYDVKM. The CDR3 consists of 16 residues. V was shortened by 3 bases and J by 6 bases, with 21 bases between the two germline ends. This CDR3 is CASSFSIRDALGEQYF. DNA for the CDR3: TGTGCCAGCAGTTTTTCGATCCGGGACGCGCTGGGCGAGCAGTACTTC.